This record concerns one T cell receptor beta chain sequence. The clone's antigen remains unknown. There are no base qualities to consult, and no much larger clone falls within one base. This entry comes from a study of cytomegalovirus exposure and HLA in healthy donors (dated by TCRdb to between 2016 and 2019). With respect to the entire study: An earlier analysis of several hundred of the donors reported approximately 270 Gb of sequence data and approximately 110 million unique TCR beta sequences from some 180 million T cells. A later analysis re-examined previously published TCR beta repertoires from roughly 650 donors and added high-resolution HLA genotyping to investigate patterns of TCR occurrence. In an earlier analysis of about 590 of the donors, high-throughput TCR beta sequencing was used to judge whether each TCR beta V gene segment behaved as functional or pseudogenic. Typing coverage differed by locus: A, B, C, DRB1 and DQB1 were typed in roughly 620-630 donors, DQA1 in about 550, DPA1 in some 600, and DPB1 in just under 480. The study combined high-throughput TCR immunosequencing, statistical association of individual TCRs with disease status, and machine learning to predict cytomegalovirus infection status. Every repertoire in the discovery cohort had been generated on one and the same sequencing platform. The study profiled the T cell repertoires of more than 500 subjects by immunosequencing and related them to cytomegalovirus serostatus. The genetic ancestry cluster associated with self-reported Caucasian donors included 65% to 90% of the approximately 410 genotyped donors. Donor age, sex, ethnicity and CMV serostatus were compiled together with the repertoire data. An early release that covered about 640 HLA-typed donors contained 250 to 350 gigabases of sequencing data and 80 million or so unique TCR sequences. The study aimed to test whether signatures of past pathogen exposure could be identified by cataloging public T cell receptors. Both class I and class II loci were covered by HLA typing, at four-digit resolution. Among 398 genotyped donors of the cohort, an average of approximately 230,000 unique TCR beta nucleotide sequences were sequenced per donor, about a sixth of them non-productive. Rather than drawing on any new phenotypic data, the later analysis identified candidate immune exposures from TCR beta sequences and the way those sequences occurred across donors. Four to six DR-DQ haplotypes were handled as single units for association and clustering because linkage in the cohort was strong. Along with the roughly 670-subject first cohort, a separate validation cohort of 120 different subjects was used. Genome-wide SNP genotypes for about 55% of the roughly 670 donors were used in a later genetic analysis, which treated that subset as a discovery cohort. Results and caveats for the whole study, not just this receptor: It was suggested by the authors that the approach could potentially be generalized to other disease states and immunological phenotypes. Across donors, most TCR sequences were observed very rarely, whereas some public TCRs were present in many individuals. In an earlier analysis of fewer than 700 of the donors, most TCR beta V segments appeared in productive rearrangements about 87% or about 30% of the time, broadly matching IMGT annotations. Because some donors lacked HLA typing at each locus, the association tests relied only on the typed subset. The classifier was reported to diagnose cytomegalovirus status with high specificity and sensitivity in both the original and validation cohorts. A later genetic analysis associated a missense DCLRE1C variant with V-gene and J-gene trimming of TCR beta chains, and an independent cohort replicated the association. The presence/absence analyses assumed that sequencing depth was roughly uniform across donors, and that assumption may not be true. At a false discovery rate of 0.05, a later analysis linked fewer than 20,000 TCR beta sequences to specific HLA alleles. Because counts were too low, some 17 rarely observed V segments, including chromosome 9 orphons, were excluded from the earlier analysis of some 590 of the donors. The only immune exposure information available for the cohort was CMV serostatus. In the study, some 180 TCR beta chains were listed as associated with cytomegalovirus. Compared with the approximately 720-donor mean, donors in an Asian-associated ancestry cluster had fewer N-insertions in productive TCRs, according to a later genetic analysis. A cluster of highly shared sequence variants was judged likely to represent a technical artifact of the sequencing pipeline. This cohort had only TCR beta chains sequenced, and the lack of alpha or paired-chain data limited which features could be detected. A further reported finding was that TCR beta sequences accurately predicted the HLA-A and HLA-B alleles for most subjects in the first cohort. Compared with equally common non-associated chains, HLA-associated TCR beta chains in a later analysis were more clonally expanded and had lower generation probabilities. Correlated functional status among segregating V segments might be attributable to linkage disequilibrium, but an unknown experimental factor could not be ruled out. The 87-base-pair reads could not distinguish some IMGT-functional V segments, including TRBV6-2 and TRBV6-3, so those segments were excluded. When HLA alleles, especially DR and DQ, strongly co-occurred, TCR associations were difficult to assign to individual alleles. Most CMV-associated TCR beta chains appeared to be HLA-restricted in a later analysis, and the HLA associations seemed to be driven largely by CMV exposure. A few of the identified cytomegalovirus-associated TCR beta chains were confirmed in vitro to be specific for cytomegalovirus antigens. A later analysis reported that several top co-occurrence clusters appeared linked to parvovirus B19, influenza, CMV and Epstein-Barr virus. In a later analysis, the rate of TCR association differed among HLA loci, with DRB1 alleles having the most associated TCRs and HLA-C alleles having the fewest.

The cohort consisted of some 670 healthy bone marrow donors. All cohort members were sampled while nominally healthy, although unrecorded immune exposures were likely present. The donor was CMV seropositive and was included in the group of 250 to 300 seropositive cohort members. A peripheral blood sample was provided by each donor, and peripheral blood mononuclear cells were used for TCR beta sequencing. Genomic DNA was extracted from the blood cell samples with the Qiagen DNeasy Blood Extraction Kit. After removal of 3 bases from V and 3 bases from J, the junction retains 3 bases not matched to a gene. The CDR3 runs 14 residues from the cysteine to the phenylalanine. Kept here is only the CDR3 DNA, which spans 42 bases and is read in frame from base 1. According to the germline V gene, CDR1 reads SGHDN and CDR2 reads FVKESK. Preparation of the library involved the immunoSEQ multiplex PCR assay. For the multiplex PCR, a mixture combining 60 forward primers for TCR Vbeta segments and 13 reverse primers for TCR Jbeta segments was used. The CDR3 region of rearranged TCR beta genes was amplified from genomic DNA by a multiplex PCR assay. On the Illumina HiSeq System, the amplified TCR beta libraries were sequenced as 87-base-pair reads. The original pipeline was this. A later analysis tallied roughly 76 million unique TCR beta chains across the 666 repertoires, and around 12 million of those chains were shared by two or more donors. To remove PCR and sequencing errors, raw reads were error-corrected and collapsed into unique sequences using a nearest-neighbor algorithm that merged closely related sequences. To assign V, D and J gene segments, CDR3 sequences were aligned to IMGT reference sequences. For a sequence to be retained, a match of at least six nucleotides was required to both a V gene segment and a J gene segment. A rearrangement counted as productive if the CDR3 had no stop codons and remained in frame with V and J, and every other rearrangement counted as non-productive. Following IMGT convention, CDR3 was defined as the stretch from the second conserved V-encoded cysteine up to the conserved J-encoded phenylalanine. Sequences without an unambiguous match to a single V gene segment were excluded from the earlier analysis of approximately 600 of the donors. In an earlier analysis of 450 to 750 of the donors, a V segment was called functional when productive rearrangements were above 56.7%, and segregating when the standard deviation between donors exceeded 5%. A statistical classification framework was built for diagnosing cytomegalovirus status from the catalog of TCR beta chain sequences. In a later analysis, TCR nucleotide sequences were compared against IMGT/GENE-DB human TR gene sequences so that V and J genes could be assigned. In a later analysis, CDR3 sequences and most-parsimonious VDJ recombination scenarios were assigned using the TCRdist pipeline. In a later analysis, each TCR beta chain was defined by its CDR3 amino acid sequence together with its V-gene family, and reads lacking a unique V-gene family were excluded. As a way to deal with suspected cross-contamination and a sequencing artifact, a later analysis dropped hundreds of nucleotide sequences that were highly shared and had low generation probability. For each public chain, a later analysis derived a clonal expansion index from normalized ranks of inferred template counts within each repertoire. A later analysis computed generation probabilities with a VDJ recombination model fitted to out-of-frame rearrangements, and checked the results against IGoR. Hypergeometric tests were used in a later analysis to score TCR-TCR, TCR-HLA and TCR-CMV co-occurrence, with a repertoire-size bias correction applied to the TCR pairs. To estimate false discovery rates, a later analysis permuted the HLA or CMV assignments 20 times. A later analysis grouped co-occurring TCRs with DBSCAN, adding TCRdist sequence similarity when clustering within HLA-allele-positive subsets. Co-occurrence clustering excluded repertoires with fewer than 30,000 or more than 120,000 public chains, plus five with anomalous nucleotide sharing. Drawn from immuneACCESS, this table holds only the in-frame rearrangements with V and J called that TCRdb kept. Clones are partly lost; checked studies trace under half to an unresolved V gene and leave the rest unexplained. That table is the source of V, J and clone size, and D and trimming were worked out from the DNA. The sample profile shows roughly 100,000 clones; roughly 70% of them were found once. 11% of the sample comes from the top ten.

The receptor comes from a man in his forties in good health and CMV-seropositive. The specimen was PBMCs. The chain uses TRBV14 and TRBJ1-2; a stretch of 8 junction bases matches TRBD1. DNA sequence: TGTGCCAGCAGCCAGGGACAGGTGGACTATGGCTACACCTTC. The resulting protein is CASSQGQVDYGYTF.